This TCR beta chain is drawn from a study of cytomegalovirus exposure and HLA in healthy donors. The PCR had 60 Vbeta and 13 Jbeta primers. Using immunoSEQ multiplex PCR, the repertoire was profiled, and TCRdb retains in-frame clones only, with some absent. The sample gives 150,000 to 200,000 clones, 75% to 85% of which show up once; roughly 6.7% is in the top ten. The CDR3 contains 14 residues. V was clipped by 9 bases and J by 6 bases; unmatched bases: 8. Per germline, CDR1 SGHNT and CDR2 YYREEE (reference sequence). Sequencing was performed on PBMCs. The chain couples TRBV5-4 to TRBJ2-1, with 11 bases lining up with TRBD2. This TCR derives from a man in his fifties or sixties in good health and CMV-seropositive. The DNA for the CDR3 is TGTGCCACCTTAGCGGGAGGGCCCGGCAATGAGCAGTTCTTC. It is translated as CATLAGGPGNEQFF.